This T cell receptor beta chain originates from a study of shared clonotypes between healthy human individuals. A word on this clone: What it recognizes is unknown. Additional DNA sequences in this sample encode the identical CDR3.

The method was immunoSEQ multiplex PCR; TCRdb's version includes in-frame clones alone and lacks a portion of them. The sample comprises approximately 2.5 million clones, 93% of which are singletons, and approximately 0.35% rests with the top ten. Trimming took off 6 bases at V and 1 base at J, with 7 bases between the two ends. There are 13 residues in the CDR3. Germline V gene sequence: CDR1 SEHNR, CDR2 FQNEAQ (reference sequence). Memory CD4+ cells were the fraction left after CD45RA+ naive selection. Whole-study results and caveats: Sampling involved blood alone; tissue repertoires likely differ.

The specimen was naive CD4+ T cells from PBMCs. Subset reported: CD45RA+ positively selected. The gene calls are TRBV7-9 and TRBJ1-3; no firm D call. This receptor was taken from a man aged 18 to 35 in good health. Some clones in this sample may be carry-over from other donors' samples. This chain's CDR3 is CASSRASGNTIYF. Here the CDR3 DNA reads TGTGCCAGCAGTCGGGCATCTGGAAACACCATATATTTT.